The 23 T cell receptor beta chains given below trace back to one sample, sequenced in a study of radiation and T cells in renal cell carcinoma (dated by TCRdb to 2020 to 2022). Library method: the immunoSEQ multiplex PCR assay. What TCRdb holds here is the immuneACCESS table cut down to in-frame rearrangements. Part of the clones is not present; checked against another copy, under half of the missing clones reflect an unresolved V gene, and the others are unexplained. The sample table shows around 99,000 clones, and roughly 82% are seen once. The top ten constitute 6.5% to 8% of the sample. The label giving this sample's time point can be read as: blood 4 weeks post-SBRT, at nephrectomy. The sample's treatment or condition label, decoded: 15 Gy SBRT to primary tumor, nephrectomy 4 weeks later. Here the sequenced sample was blood, taken from a patient whose treatment included radiotherapy and nephrectomy. The receptor set was obtained from a man in his sixties with renal cell carcinoma.

The chain links TRBV10-3 to TRBJ2-7, with 8 nucleotides matching TRBD2. The CDR3 covers 14 residues. V trimming: 6 bases; J trimming: 2 bases; junction bases outside the gene matches: 6. Germline V gene data show CDR1 as ENHRY and CDR2 as SYGVKD. CDR3 DNA sequence: TGTGCCATCAGCGGAGGGGGACTAGCCTACGAGCAGTACTTC. Protein sequence: CAISGGGLAYEQYF.

This clone appeared once. The chain joins TRBV28 to TRBJ2-7; 10 bases map to TRBD1. Per germline, CDR1 MDHEN and CDR2 SYDVKM. Unmatched junction bases numbered 1, after V lost 4 bases and J lost 4 bases. The CDR3 totals 13 residues. This CDR3 is CASSSGQGYEQYF. The CDR3 DNA reads as TGTGCCAGCAGTTCGGGACAGGGGTACGAGCAGTACTTC.

The rearrangement uses TRBV2 and TRBJ1-1; D remains unclear. The CDR3 sequence is 16 residues long. CDR1 and CDR2 (germline): SNHLY, FYNNEI. Trimming left V 11 bases short and J 1 base short, with 23 bases between. The CDR3 loop reads CAVPKLSLFPNTEAFF. Here the CDR3 DNA reads TGTGCCGTCCCTAAGCTGAGTTTATTCCCGAACACTGAAGCTTTCTTT.

The sample holds one count of this clone. This sequence joins TRBV6-5 and TRBJ2-7, with D possibly matching TRBD2 (6 bases). The CDR3 is 15 residues long. In germline, CDR1 is MNHEY, CDR2 SVGAGI. The V end lost 4 bases, the J end lost 0 bases, and 13 bases lay between the germline ends. This CDR3 reads CASSSGGLASYEQYF. The CDR3 DNA follows: TGTGCCAGCAGTTCTGGGGGACTGGCCTCCTACGAGCAGTACTTC.

This sequence joins TRBV27 and TRBJ1-2, with D perhaps matching TRBD1 (5 bases). This CDR3 comprises 15 residues. V was trimmed by 6 bases and J by 0 bases, leaving 14 bases between them. In germline, CDR1 is MNHEY, CDR2 SMNVEV (reference sequence). This CDR3 reads CASSLLGTSNYGYTF. CDR3 in DNA: TGTGCCAGCAGCCTCCTGGGGACCTCTAACTATGGCTACACCTTC.

This clone was picked up a small number of times. The chain recombines TRBV11-3 with TRBJ2-3; D uncertain. V shed 4 bases and J shed 6 bases, with 8 bases lying between them. CDR3 size: 12 residues. Per the germline V gene, CDR1 is SGHNT and CDR2 is YENEEA. This CDR3 reads CASSSSGDTQYF. CDR3 nucleotide sequence: TGTGCCAGCAGCTCCTCAGGCGATACGCAGTATTTT. The full variable domain, rest sourced from reference TRBV11-3 and TRBJ2-3, is EAGVVQSPRYKIIEKKQPVAFWCNPISGHNTLYWYLQNLGQGPELLIRYENEEAVDDSQLPKDRFSAERLKGVDSTLKIQPAELGDSAVYLCASSSSGDTQYFGPGTRLTVL.

The chain is built from TRBV6-1 and TRBJ2-1; unclear D gene. V was shortened by 3 bases and J by 7 bases, with 10 bases between the two germline ends. The CDR3 is made up of 13 amino acids. Germline CDR1 reads MNHNS; CDR2 reads SASEGT. The CDR3 loop is CASSDYLGNEQFF. DNA of the CDR3: TGTGCCAGCAGTGACTACTTAGGGAATGAGCAGTTCTTC.

A few counts support this clone. The rearrangement joins TRBV5-1 to TRBJ2-7; D is uncertain. The CDR3 totals 15 residues. CDR1 and CDR2 (germline): SGHRS, YFSETQ. V was clipped by 4 bases and J by 3 bases, with 17 bases between them. CDR3 nucleotide sequence: TGCGCCAGCAGCCCTCAGGCTTCGGTTGACTACGAGCAGTACTTC. Translating it yields CASSPQASVDYEQYF.

J is TRBJ2-3 and V is TRBV9; D could derive from TRBD1 or TRBD2 (5 bases each). The CDR3 spans 16 residues. V was shortened by 1 base and J by 0 bases, with 12 bases between the two germline ends. Looked up from germline, CDR1 is SGDLS and CDR2 is YYNGEE. The CDR3 protein is CASSVMRGFSTDTQYF. CDR3 DNA sequence: TGTGCCAGCAGCGTAATGAGGGGCTTTAGCACAGATACGCAGTATTTT.

The chain links TRBV2 to TRBJ2-2, with D maybe TRBD2 (6 bases). The length of the CDR3 is 14 residues. Trimming left V 5 bases short and J 5 bases short, with 12 bases between. Germline V lookup: CDR1 SNHLY, CDR2 FYNNEI. The CDR3 DNA reads TGTGCCAGCAGTCCGGGACTTCCGACCGGGGAGCTGTTTTTT. Protein: CASSPGLPTGELFF.

The chain is built from TRBV27 and TRBJ1-2; D ambiguous. The ends were cut back, 3 bases at V and 8 bases at J, with 13 bases in the middle. This CDR3 contains 13 residues. The germline CDR1 and CDR2 sequences are MNHEY and SMNVEV (reference sequence). The DNA for the CDR3 is TGTGCCAGCAGTTTTGGAGGGCTCGGGGGCTACACCTTC. Its protein is CASSFGGLGGYTF.

This clone was detected a few times. This chain uses TRBV19 with TRBJ1-2, with 7 bases aligning to TRBD1. The CDR3 is 15 amino acids. Germline CDR1 and CDR2: LNHDA and SQIVND (reference sequence). V gave up 3 bases and J gave up 7 bases; unmatched junction bases: 11. The CDR3 protein is CASSIANRDRSGYTF. In DNA, the CDR3 is TGTGCCAGTAGTATTGCAAACAGGGACAGAAGTGGCTACACCTTC.

The table lists this clone with a few counts. V usage is TRBV28 and J usage is TRBJ2-2, with 10 bases aligning to TRBD1. J gave up 4 bases and V 8 bases, and 4 bases lay outside the gene matches. CDR3 length: 14 amino acids. Per the germline V gene, CDR1 is MDHEN and CDR2 is SYDVKM. The CDR3 region is CASWRTGGTGELFF. The CDR3 DNA is TGTGCCAGCTGGAGGACAGGGGGCACCGGGGAGCTGTTTTTT.

This clone turned up a few times. The V call is TRBV10-3, the J call TRBJ1-2; the match to TRBD1 covers 7 bases. This CDR3 has 12 amino acids. Per germline, CDR1 ENHRY and CDR2 SYGVKD. The ends lost 6 bases at V and 4 bases at J; junction bases unmatched: 2. The CDR3 coding sequence is TGTGCCATCAGCCGGGACAGCTATGGCTACACCTTC. Protein: CAISRDSYGYTF.

The V call is TRBV27, the J call TRBJ2-3, with 9 bases identical to TRBD2. The CDR3 totals 16 residues. With V trimmed by 4 bases and J by 1 base, 6 bases remained unmatched. Germline values: CDR1 MNHEY, CDR2 SMNVEV (reference sequence). CDR3 sequence reads: CASSSRTSDGTDTQYF. In DNA form, the CDR3 reads TGTGCCAGCAGTTCCCGGACTAGCGATGGCACAGATACGCAGTATTTT.

This clone was seen a handful of times. The chain has TRBV7-6 and TRBJ1-4, with unresolved D. CDR1 is SGHVS, CDR2 FNYEAQ, per germline. V lost 1 base to trimming and J lost 4 bases, with 19 bases between them. This CDR3 comprises 18 residues. CDR3 coding DNA: TGTGCCAGCAGCTTAGTGGCCGGATGGACGGTGAATAATGAAAAACTGTTTTTT. Translating it yields CASSLVAGWTVNNEKLFF.

V is TRBV28 and J is TRBJ1-5; D may be TRBD1 (6 bases). The CDR3 runs 15 residues. Germline loops: CDR1 MDHEN, CDR2 SYDVKM. The V gene lost 6 bases and the J gene lost 6 bases, with 18 bases spanning the gap. In DNA form, the CDR3 reads TGTGCCAGCAGATCAGAACAGGGTACGGGTCAGCCCCAGCATTTT. Translated: CASRSEQGTGQPQHF.

In nucleotides, the CDR3 is TGTGCCAGCAGTTACAACAGAGATACGCAGTATTTT. Translating gives CASSYNRDTQYF. This rearrangement joins TRBV6-6 to TRBJ2-3, with no clear D. V was trimmed by 2 bases and J by 5 bases, leaving 5 bases between them. The CDR3 extends over 12 amino acids. In germline, CDR1 is MNHNY, CDR2 SVGAGI (reference sequence).

The chain couples TRBV5-1 to TRBJ1-1; 7 nucleotides match TRBD1. This CDR3 spans 18 amino acids. The V gene end was trimmed by 4 bases and the J gene end by 1 base; junction bases not matched to a gene: 16. The germline V gene encodes CDR1 SGHRS and CDR2 YFSETQ. This CDR3 reads CASSPRGVSLRRNTEAFF. CDR3 DNA: TGCGCCAGCAGCCCCAGGGGGGTGAGCCTGAGACGGAACACTGAAGCTTTCTTT.

This clone is deemed medium-sized (0.01 to 0.1%). The V gene is TRBV7-9, the J gene TRBJ2-1; maybe TRBD1 (5 bases). V was pared by 5 bases and J by 9 bases, with 11 bases between. From germline, CDR1 is SEHNR and CDR2 FQNEAQ (reference sequence). This CDR3 is built from 12 residues. CDR3 amino acids: CASSLPGPEQFF. CDR3 bases: TGTGCCAGCAGCCTACCAGGGCCTGAGCAGTTCTTC.

CDR3 DNA sequence: TGTGCCAGCAGGTCGTTCAGCTCCTACAATGAGCAGTTCTTC. Encoded protein: CASRSFSSYNEQFF. The V gene is TRBV6-1, the J gene TRBJ2-1; D is uncertain. CDR3 length equals 14 residues. Trimming cost V 6 bases and J 0 bases, with 9 bases left between them. Germline V gives CDR1 MNHNS, CDR2 SASEGT.

The V gene is TRBV5-6, the J gene TRBJ1-1, with a weak D call TRBD1 (5 bases). The CDR3 is made up of 15 amino acids. CDR1 and CDR2 from the germline V gene are SGHDT and YYEEEE. Deletions cut 2 bases from V and 4 bases from J, with 15 bases between. CDR3 residues: CASSFLGAGSTEAFF. CDR3 nucleotide sequence: TGTGCCAGCAGCTTTCTCGGTGCAGGGAGCACTGAAGCTTTCTTT.

The chain recombines TRBV9 with TRBJ2-1; 8 bases match TRBD2. Unmatched junction bases numbered 8, after V lost 6 bases and J lost 0 bases. The CDR3 loop spans 16 amino acids. Per germline, CDR1 SGDLS and CDR2 YYNGEE. The CDR3 region has the DNA TGTGCCAGCACCCTCGGACTAGCTAGCTCCTACAATGAGCAGTTCTTC. It is translated as CASTLGLASSYNEQFF.